This entry is about one T cell receptor (beta chain). The data stem from a study of T cell responses to AZD1222 COVID-19 vaccine. Per germline, CDR1 MDHEN and CDR2 SYDVKM. CDR3 length: 15 residues. With 6 bases clipped from V and 6 bases from J, the junction kept 9 bases outside the gene matches. Assay: immunoSEQ multiplex PCR; the TCRdb copy retains only in-frame clones and omits some. The sample carries more than 150,000 clones, roughly 92% recorded once. The sample consisted of peripheral blood, taken on day 0 of AZD1222 vaccination. This receptor was obtained from an adult in good health. The V call is TRBV28, the J call TRBJ1-5; 9 bases align to TRBD1. The CDR3 DNA reads TGTGCCAGCAGGCCGAACAGGGGGCTAAGTCAGCCCCAGCATTTT. Translated, it gives CASRPNRGLSQPQHF.